This T cell receptor beta chain was sequenced for a study of regulatory T cells in long-lasting Graves disease. The time point: newly diagnosed GD, antithyroid drugs for less than 3 months. After RNA was extracted from PBMCs, the TCR library was made from it. CDR3-region Arm-PCR and iRepertoire HTBI primers produced the TCR beta libraries. A single record per CDR3 protein comes from TCRdb applying MiXCR to the multiplex PCR reads. The data contain about 350,000 distinct CDR3 sequences, about 16% of them singletons. Looked up from germline, CDR1 is SEHNR and CDR2 is FQNEAQ (reference sequence). The CDR3 consists of 13 residues. The ends were cut back, 1 base at V and 1 base at J, with 4 bases in the middle. This clonotype was seen at least ten times. These data are also associated with another study on T cells in Graves' hyperthyroidism and ophthalmopathy.

V is TRBV7-9 and J is TRBJ1-1; D is ambiguous. Sample: peripheral blood mononuclear cells (PBMCs), taken at new diagnosis, from a patient treated with antithyroid drugs. The sequence derives from a woman in her late teens or twenties with Graves disease. The CDR3 sequence: CASSLGENTEAFF. CDR3 bases: TGTGCCAGCAGCTTAGGGGAGAACACTGAAGCTTTCTTT.